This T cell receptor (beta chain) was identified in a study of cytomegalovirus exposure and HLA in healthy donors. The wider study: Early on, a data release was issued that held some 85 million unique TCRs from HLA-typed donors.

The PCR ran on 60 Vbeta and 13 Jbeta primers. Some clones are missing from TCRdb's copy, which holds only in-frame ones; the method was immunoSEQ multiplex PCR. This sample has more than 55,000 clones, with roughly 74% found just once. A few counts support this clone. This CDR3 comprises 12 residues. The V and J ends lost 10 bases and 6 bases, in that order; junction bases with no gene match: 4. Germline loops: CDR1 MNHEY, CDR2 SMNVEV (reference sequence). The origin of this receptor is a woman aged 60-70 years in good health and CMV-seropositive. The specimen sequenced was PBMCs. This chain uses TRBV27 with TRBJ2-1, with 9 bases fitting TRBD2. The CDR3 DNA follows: TGTGCCATAGGACTAGCGAGCAATGAGCAGTTCTTC. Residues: CAIGLASNEQFF.